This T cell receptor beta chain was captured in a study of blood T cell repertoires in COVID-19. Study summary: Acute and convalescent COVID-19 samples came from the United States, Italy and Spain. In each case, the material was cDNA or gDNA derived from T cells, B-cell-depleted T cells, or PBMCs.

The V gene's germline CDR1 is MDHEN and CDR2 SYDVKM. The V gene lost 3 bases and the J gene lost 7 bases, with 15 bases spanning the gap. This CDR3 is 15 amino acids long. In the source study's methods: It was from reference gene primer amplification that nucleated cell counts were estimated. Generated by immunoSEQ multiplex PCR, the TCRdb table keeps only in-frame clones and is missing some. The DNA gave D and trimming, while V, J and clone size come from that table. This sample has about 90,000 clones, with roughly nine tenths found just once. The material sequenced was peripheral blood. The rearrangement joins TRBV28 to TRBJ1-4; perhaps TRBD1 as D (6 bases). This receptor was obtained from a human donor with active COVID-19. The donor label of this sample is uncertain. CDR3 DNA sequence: TGTGCCAGCAGTTTGCCCCAGGGAGGGGGTGAAAAACTGTTTTTT. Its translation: CASSLPQGGGEKLFF.